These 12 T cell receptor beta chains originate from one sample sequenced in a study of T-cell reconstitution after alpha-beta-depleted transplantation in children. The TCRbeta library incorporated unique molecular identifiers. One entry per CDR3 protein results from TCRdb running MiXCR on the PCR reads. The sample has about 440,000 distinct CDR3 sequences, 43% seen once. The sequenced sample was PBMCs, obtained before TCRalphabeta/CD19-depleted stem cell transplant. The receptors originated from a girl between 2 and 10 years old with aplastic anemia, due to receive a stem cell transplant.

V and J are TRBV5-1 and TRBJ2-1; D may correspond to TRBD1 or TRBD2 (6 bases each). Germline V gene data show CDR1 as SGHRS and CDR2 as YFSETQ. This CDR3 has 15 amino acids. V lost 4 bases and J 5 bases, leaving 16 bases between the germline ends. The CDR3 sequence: CASSPEGGRHNEQFF. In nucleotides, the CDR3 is TGCGCCAGCAGCCCTGAGGGGGGACGGCACAATGAGCAGTTCTTC.

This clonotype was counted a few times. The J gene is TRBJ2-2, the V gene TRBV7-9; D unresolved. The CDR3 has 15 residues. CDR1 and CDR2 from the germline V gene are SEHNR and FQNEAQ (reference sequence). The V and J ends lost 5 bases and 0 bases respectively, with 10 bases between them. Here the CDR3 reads CASSPGPPNTGELFF. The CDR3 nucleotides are TGTGCCAGCAGCCCCGGTCCTCCGAACACCGGGGAGCTGTTTTTT.

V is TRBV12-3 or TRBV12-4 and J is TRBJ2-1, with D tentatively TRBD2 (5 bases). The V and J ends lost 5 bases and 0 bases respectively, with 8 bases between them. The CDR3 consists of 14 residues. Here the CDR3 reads CASSKDYSYNEQFF. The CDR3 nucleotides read TGTGCCAGCAGTAAAGACTACTCCTACAATGAGCAGTTCTTC.

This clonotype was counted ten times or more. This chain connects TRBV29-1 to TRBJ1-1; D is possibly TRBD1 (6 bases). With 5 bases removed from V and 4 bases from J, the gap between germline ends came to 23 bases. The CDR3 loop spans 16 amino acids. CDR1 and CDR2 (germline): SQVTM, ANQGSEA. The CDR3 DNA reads TGCAGCGTTTTGGCAGGGAGCGAGCGAGGGGGCACTGAAGCTTTCTTT. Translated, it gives CSVLAGSERGGTEAFF.

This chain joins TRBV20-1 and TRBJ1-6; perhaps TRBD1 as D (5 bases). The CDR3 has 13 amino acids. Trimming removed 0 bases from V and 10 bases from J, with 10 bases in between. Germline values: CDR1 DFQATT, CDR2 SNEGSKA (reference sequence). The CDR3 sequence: CSARDVGQSPLHF. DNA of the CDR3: TGCAGTGCTAGAGATGTAGGACAATCACCCCTCCACTTT.

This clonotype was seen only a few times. The CDR3 DNA follows: TGTGCCAGCAGCCCAAACGAGGTGAATGGCTACACCTTC. It yields the protein CASSPNEVNGYTF. This chain links TRBV3-1 with TRBJ1-2; D not resolved. Trimming removed 4 bases at V and 6 bases at J, with 12 bases between. This CDR3 region has 13 residues. In germline, CDR1 is LGHDT, CDR2 YNNKEL (reference sequence).

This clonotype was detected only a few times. The CDR3 sequence is CASSKGGYNEQFF. As DNA, the CDR3 is TGTGCCAGTAGTAAGGGCGGGTACAATGAGCAGTTCTTC. This chain uses TRBV19 with TRBJ2-1; D perhaps matches TRBD2 (5 bases). CDR3 length: 13 residues. Looked up from germline, CDR1 is LNHDA and CDR2 is SQIVND (reference sequence). V lost 4 bases, J lost 4 bases, and 8 bases lay in between.

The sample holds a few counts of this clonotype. This CDR3 is CASSLTSGSPRDTQYF. The CDR3 DNA reads as TGTGCCAGCAGCTTAACTAGCGGGAGCCCCAGGGATACGCAGTATTTT. The chain combines TRBV7-6 with TRBJ2-3; TRBD2 matches at 11 bases. CDR1 is SGHVS, CDR2 FNYEAQ, per germline. CDR3 length: 16 residues. V shed 2 bases and J 6 bases; nucleotides not matched to a gene: 7.

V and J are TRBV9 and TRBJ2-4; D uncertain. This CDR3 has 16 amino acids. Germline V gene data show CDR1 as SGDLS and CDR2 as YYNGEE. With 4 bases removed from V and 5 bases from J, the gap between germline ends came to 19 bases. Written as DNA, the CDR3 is TGTGCCAGCAGCTTCCGCCCCGTGGACGCAGAAAACATTCAGTACTTC. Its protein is CASSFRPVDAENIQYF.

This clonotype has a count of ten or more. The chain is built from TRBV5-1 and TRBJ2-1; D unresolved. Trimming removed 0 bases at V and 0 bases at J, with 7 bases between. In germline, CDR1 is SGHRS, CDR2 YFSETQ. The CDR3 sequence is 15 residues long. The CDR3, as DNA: TGCGCCAGCAGCTTGGAAGTGAGCTCCTACAATGAGCAGTTCTTC. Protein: CASSLEVSSYNEQFF.

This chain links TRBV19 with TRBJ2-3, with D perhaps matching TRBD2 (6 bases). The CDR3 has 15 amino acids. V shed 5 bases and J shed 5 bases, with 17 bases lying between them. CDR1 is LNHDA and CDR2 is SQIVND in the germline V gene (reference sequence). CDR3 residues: CASSHPGGAGDTQYF. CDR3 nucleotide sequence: TGTGCCAGTAGTCACCCCGGCGGGGCTGGAGATACGCAGTATTTT.

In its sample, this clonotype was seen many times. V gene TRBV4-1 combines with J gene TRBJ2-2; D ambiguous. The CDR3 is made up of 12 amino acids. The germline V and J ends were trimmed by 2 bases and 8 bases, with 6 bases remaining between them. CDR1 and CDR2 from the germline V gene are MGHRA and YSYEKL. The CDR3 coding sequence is TGCGCCAGCAGCCAAAACCTTGGGGAGCTGTTTTTT. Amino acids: CASSQNLGELFF.